The 20 T cell receptor beta chains listed next were all sequenced from one sample in a study of shared clonotypes between healthy human individuals. The repertoire was sequenced with immunoSEQ multiplex PCR; TCRdb's copy has only in-frame clones and lacks some. The sample includes a few million clones, 85% to 95% of them seen just once. The sequenced material came from naive CD4+ T cells sorted from blood. The subset is: CD45RA+ positively selected. These receptors were obtained from a man between 18 and 29 years old in good health.

Only one count was recorded for this clone. V is TRBV6-5 and J is TRBJ2-1, with 8 nucleotides matching TRBD2. This CDR3 comprises 13 residues. V shed 9 bases and J 16 bases; nucleotides not matched to a gene: 17. Germline CDR1 is MNHEY and CDR2 is SVGAGI. The DNA for the CDR3 is TGTGCCAGTTCGCTGATCGGGGGGGCCCCGCCCTTCTTC. As protein: CASSLIGGAPPFF.

This clone appeared a single time. The same CDR3 arises from other DNA sequences in this sample as well. This chain uses TRBV6-5 with TRBJ1-5; 7 nucleotides match TRBD1. The germline V gene encodes CDR1 MNHEY and CDR2 SVGAGI. The V gene end was trimmed by 6 bases and the J gene end by 5 bases; junction bases not matched to a gene: 4. The CDR3 extends over 13 amino acids. The CDR3 here is CASSRGRDQPQHF. CDR3 nucleotides: TGTGCCAGCAGCAGGGGGAGGGATCAGCCCCAGCATTTT.

V and J are TRBV6-1 and TRBJ1-1; TRBD1 might be the D (5 bases). The CDR3 has 15 residues. With 4 bases removed from V and 4 bases from J, the gap between germline ends came to 16 bases. Germline CDR1 is MNHNS and CDR2 is SASEGT. The CDR3 DNA follows: TGTGCCAGCAGTGTACCGAAGACGGGACCCACTGAAGCTTTCTTT. Its protein product is CASSVPKTGPTEAFF.

The chain links TRBV11-2 to TRBJ2-5; tentative D call: TRBD2 (5 bases). Germline V gene data show CDR1 as SGHAT and CDR2 as FQNNGV. Deletions cut 5 bases from V and 5 bases from J, with 15 bases between. The CDR3 runs to 14 residues. CDR3 in DNA: TGTGCCAGCAGCCCCGACGGGATGGGGGAGACCCAGTACTTC. It yields the protein CASSPDGMGETQYF.

This chain uses TRBV6-5 with TRBJ2-1; TRBD2 matches at 11 bases. This CDR3 is built from 15 residues. V dropped 4 bases and J dropped 6; count of bases not matched to a gene: 5. The germline V gene has CDR1 MNHEY and CDR2 SVGAGI. CDR3 in amino acids: CASSSLAGVSNEQFF. CDR3 DNA: TGTGCCAGCAGTTCACTAGCGGGAGTGAGCAATGAGCAGTTCTTC.

CDR3 coding DNA: TGTGCCATCAGTCGAACTAGTATTGAGCAGTTCTTC. It codes for CAISRTSIEQFF. V gene TRBV10-3 combines with J gene TRBJ2-1, with TRBD2 as a possible D gene (5 bases). V was clipped by 5 bases and J by 9 bases, with 11 bases between them. CDR1 and CDR2 from the germline V gene are ENHRY and SYGVKD. The CDR3 loop spans 12 amino acids.

The chain is built from TRBV2 and TRBJ2-1; TRBD2 aligns across 7 bases. V gave up 7 bases and J gave up 7 bases; unmatched junction bases: 16. The V gene's germline CDR1 is SNHLY and CDR2 FYNNEI. This CDR3 region has 16 residues. The CDR3 DNA follows: TGTGCCAGCACGGTCGAAAGGGGCGGGAGTAAAAATGAGCAGTTCTTC. It yields the protein CASTVERGGSKNEQFF.

The rearrangement uses TRBV28 and TRBJ1-4; possibly TRBD1 for D (5 bases). Per germline, CDR1 MDHEN and CDR2 SYDVKM. CDR3 length: 13 amino acids. Trimming removed 3 bases at V and 5 bases at J, with 7 bases between. The CDR3 here is CASSLTDNEKLFF. CDR3 in DNA: TGTGCCAGCAGTTTGACAGACAATGAAAAACTGTTTTTT.

V usage is TRBV25-1 and J usage is TRBJ1-1; D call uncertain. Trimming removed 3 bases at V and 8 bases at J, with 4 bases between. In germline, CDR1 is MGHDK, CDR2 SYGVNS. The CDR3 has 10 amino acids. CDR3 nucleotides: TGTGCCAGCAGTGATGGGGAAGCTTTCTTT. Translated, it gives CASSDGEAFF.

V usage is TRBV6-6 and J usage is TRBJ1-2; D possibly corresponds to TRBD1 (5 bases). Trimming pared 0 bases from V and 6 bases from J, leaving 5 bases between. Germline CDR1 reads MNHNY; CDR2 reads SVGAGI (reference sequence). This CDR3 comprises 12 residues. The chain's CDR3 is CASSYSGDGYTF. CDR3 nucleotide sequence: TGTGCCAGCAGTTACTCGGGGGATGGCTACACCTTC.

Only one count was recorded for this clone. Additional DNA sequences in this sample encode the identical CDR3. This chain uses TRBV11-2 with TRBJ2-7; tentatively, D is TRBD2 (5 bases). This CDR3 is built from 12 residues. Trimming left V 5 bases short and J 4 bases short, with 9 bases between. The germline V gene encodes CDR1 SGHAT and CDR2 FQNNGV. CDR3 nucleotide sequence: TGTGCCAGCAGCCTCCCGGGATACGAGCAGTACTTC. Its protein is CASSLPGYEQYF.

Notes on this clone: This specimen includes other DNA sequences encoding the same CDR3. This chain connects TRBV7-9 to TRBJ2-5; D not resolved. Trimming cost V 5 bases and J 2 bases, with 3 bases left between them. CDR3 length: 11 amino acids. In germline, CDR1 is SEHNR, CDR2 FQNEAQ (reference sequence). CDR3 nucleotide sequence: TGTGCCAGCAGCCTTCAAGAGACCCAGTACTTC. Its protein is CASSLQETQYF.

In regard to this clone: This same CDR3 is encoded by further DNA sequences in the sample. The chain carries TRBV9 and TRBJ2-1; D tentatively reads TRBD1 or TRBD2 (5 bases each). Deletions cut 3 bases from V and 7 bases from J, with 5 bases between. Germline lookup yields CDR1 SGDLS and CDR2 YYNGEE. CDR3 length: 11 amino acids. DNA of the CDR3: TGTGCCAGCAGCGGGGGGAATGAGCAGTTCTTC. Protein sequence: CASSGGNEQFF.

The V call is TRBV30, the J call TRBJ1-4; unclear D gene. In germline, CDR1 is GTSNPN, CDR2 SVGIG (reference sequence). Trimming removed 1 base at V and 6 bases at J, with 6 bases between. The CDR3 runs to 12 residues. The chain's CDR3 is CAWSGQDEKLFF. The CDR3, as DNA: TGTGCCTGGAGTGGGCAGGATGAAAAACTGTTTTTT.

The J gene is TRBJ2-7, the V gene TRBV13; maybe TRBD2 (7 bases). CDR1 is PRHDT and CDR2 is FYEKMQ in the germline V gene (reference sequence). The CDR3 runs 14 residues. Trimming removed 3 bases at V and 4 bases at J, with 13 bases between. The CDR3 DNA is TGTGCCAGCAGCTTCGGACGGGGGGCGTACGAGCAGTACTTC. Its translation: CASSFGRGAYEQYF.

The rearrangement joins TRBV6-1 to TRBJ1-3; 7 nucleotides match TRBD1. V lost 2 bases to trimming and J lost 0 bases; unmatched junction nucleotides: 10. The CDR3 runs 18 residues. From germline, CDR1 is MNHNS and CDR2 SASEGT. The CDR3 sequence is CASSELQGRTNSGNTIYF. The CDR3 coding sequence is TGTGCCAGCAGTGAATTACAGGGGAGAACCAACTCTGGAAACACCATATATTTT.

V gene TRBV6-5 combines with J gene TRBJ1-1; D perhaps matches TRBD1 (5 bases). The CDR3 spans 14 residues. Deletions cut 6 bases from V and 2 bases from J, with 13 bases between. Germline V gives CDR1 MNHEY, CDR2 SVGAGI. CDR3 in DNA: TGTGCCAGCAGCTTGTCTCAGGGCAACACTGAAGCTTTCTTT. Its protein product is CASSLSQGNTEAFF.

The chain carries TRBV18 and TRBJ2-3; TRBD2 is a possible D gene (5 bases). This CDR3 is built from 14 residues. V gave up 6 bases and J gave up 1 base, with 11 bases separating them. Per the germline V gene, CDR1 is KGHSH and CDR2 is LQKENI. As DNA, the CDR3 is TGTGCCAGCTCCCACGGGGTACGCACAGATACGCAGTATTTT. The encoded protein is CASSHGVRTDTQYF. The full variable domain, completed using reference TRBV18 and TRBJ2-3, is NAGVMQNPRHLVRRRGQEARLRCSPMKGHSHVYWYRQLPEEGLKFMVYLQKENIIDESGMPKERFSAEFPKEGPSILRIQQVVRGDSAAYFCASSHGVRTDTQYFGPGTRLTVL.

The genes are TRBV2 and TRBJ1-5; D gene unclear. Trimming pared 4 bases from V and 2 bases from J, leaving 12 bases between. Germline V lookup: CDR1 SNHLY, CDR2 FYNNEI. This CDR3 is 15 amino acids long. The CDR3 protein is CASSGPAVGNQPQHF. The CDR3 DNA reads as TGTGCCAGCAGTGGACCGGCGGTGGGCAATCAGCCCCAGCATTTT.

This clone has more than one count but fewer than ten. The genes are TRBV28 and TRBJ1-1; weak D call: TRBD1 (6 bases). Looked up from germline, CDR1 is MDHEN and CDR2 is SYDVKM. V lost 6 bases to trimming and J lost 5 bases, with 13 bases between them. The CDR3 spans 13 residues. The CDR3, as DNA: TGTGCCAGCAGGCGAGGGGGGATTACTGAAGCTTTCTTT. It specifies CASRRGGITEAFF.